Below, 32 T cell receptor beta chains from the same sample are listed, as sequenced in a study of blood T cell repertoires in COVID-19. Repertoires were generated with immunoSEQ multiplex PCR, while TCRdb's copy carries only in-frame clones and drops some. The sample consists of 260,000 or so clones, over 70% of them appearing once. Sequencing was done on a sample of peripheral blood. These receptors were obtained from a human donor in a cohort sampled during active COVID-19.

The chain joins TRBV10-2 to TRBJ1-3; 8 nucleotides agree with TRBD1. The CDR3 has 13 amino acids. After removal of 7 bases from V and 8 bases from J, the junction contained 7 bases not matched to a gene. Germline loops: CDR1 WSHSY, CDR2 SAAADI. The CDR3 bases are TGCGCCAGCAATACGGACAGGGATCACACCATATATTTT. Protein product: CASNTDRDHTIYF.

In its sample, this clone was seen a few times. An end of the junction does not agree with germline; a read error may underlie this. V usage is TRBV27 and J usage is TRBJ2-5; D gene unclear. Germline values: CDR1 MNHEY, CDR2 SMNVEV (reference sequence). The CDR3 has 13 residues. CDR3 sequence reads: CASGFMNGETQYF. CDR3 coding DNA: TGTGCCAGCGGTTTCATGAACGGAGAGACCCAGTACTTC.

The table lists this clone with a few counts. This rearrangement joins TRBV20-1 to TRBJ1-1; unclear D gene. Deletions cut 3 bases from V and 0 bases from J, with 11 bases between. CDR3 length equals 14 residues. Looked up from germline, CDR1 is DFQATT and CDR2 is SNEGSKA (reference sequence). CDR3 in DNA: TGCAGTGCTAGTAAGGCGGCTATGAACACTGAAGCTTTCTTT. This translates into CSASKAAMNTEAFF.

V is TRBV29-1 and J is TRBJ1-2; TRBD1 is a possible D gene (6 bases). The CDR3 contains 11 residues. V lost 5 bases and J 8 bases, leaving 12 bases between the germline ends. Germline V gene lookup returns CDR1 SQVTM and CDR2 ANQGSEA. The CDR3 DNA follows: TGCAGCGTTAGGGAGGGGGACGGCTACACCTTC. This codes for CSVREGDGYTF.

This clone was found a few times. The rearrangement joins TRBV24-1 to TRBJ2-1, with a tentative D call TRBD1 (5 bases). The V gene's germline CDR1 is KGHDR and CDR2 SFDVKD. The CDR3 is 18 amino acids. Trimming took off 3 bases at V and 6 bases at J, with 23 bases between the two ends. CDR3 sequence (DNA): TGTGCCACCAGTGATCCAGGATTTAGGGGTAGTCGTAGCAATGAGCAGTTCTTC. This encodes CATSDPGFRGSRSNEQFF.

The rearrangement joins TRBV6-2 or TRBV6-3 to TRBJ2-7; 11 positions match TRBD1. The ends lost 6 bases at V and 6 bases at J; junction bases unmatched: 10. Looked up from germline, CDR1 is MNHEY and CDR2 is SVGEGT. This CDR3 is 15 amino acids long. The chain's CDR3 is CASSAPRGQGAEQYF. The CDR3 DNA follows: TGTGCCAGCAGCGCCCCTCGAGGACAGGGGGCCGAGCAGTACTTC.

The CDR3 region has the DNA TGTGCCAGCAGCTTAGCGGGACTAGCGAGCTACGAGCAGTACTTC. Amino acid sequence: CASSLAGLASYEQYF. The V and J genes are TRBV7-9 and TRBJ2-7, with 10 bases that match TRBD2. This CDR3 comprises 15 residues. The V gene end was trimmed by 0 bases and the J gene end by 3 bases; junction bases not matched to a gene: 2. CDR1 is SEHNR and CDR2 is FQNEAQ in the germline V gene (reference sequence).

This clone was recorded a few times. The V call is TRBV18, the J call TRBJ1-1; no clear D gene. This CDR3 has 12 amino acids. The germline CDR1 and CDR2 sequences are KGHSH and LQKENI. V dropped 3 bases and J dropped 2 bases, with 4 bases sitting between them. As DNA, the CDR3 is TGTGCCAGCTCACCCTTTAACACTGAAGCTTTCTTT. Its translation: CASSPFNTEAFF. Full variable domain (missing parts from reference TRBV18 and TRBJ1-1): NAGVMQNPRHLVRRRGQEARLRCSPMKGHSHVYWYRQLPEEGLKFMVYLQKENIIDESGMPKERFSAEFPKEGPSILRIQQVVRGDSAAYFCASSPFNTEAFFGQGTRLTVV.

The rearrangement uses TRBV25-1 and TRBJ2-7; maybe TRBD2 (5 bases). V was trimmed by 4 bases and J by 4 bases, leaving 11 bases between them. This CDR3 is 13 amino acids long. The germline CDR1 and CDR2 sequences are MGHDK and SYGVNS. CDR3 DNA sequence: TGTGCCAGCAGTGCAGGACTGATATACGAGCAGTACTTC. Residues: CASSAGLIYEQYF.

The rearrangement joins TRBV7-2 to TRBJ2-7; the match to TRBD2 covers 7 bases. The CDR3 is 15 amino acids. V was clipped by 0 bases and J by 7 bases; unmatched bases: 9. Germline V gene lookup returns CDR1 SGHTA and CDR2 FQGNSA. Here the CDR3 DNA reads TGTGCCAGCAGCTTAGCCCCTGGGGGGGGAAGGGAGCAGTACTTC. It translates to CASSLAPGGGREQYF.

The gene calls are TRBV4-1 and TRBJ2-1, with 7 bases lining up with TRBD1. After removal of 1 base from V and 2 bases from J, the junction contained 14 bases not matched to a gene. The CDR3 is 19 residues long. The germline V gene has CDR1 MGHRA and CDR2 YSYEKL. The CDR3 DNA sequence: TGCGCCAGCAGCCAAGTTGGGCCGGACAGGAATAAACCCTACAATGAGCAGTTCTTC. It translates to CASSQVGPDRNKPYNEQFF.

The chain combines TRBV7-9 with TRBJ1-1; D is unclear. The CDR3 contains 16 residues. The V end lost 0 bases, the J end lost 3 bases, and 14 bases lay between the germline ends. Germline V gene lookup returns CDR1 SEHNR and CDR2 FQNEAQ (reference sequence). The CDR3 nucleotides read TGTGCCAGCAGCTTAGCGGGAGGGATTGGAGACACTGAAGCTTTCTTT. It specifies CASSLAGGIGDTEAFF.

The CDR3 sequence: CASSLQMTGVFNYGYTF. The DNA of the CDR3 is TGTGCCAGCAGCCTTCAAATGACAGGGGTATTTAACTATGGCTACACCTTC. This sequence joins TRBV7-9 and TRBJ1-2; 8 bases fit TRBD1. The CDR3 sequence is 17 residues long. Losses at the gene ends were 5 bases for V and 1 base for J; bases not matched to a gene: 12. Looked up from germline, CDR1 is SEHNR and CDR2 is FQNEAQ (reference sequence).

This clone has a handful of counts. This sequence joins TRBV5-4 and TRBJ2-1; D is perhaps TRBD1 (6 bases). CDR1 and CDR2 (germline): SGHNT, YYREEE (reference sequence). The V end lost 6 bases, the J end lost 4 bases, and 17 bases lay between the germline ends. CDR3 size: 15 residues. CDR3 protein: CASTALTGTYNEQFF. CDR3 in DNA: TGTGCCAGCACCGCATTGACAGGAACTTACAATGAGCAGTTCTTC.

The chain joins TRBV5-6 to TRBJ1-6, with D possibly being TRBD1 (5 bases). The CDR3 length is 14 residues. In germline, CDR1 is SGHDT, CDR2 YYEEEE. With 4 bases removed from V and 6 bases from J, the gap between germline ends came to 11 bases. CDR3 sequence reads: CASSAGHLNSPLHF. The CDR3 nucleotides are TGTGCCAGCAGCGCTGGACACCTTAATTCACCCCTCCACTTT.

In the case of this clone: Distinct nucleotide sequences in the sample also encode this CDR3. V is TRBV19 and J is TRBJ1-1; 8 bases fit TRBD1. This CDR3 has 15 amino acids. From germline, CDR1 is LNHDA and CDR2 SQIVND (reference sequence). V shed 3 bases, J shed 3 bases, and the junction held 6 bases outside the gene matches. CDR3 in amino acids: CASSIQGAGDTEAFF. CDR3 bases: TGTGCCAGTAGTATTCAGGGGGCAGGGGACACTGAAGCTTTCTTT.

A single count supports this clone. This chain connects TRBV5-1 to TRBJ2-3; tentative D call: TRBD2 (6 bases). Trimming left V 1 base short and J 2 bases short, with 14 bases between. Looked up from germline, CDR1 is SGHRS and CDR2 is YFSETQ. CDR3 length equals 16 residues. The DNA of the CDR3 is TGCGCCAGCAGCTTGACCCCGGGGGTGAACACAGATACGCAGTATTTT. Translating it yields CASSLTPGVNTDTQYF.

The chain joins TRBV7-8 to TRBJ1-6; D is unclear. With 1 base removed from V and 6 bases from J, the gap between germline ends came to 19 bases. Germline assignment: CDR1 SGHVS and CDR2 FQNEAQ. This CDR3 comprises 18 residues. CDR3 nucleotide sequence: TGTGCCAGCAGCTTAGGGTTTAGTGGCAGGCGACCTAATTCACCCCTCCACTTT. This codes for CASSLGFSGRRPNSPLHF.

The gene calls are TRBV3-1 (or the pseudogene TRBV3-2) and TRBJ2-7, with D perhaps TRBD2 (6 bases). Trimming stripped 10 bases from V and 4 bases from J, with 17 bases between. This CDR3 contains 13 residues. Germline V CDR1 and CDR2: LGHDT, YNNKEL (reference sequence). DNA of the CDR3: TGTGCCACCTCAAGGAGAGGACTATACGAGCAGTACTTC. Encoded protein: CATSRRGLYEQYF.

Here the CDR3 DNA reads TGTGCCAGCAGCTCACTAGCGGGGGCCCCCGATACGCAGTATTTT. This gives the protein CASSSLAGAPDTQYF. The chain recombines TRBV5-4 with TRBJ2-3; 11 bases agree with TRBD2. Germline lookup yields CDR1 SGHNT and CDR2 YYREEE (reference sequence). This CDR3 is built from 15 residues. Trimming removed 3 bases from V and 6 bases from J; junction bases left unmatched: 6.

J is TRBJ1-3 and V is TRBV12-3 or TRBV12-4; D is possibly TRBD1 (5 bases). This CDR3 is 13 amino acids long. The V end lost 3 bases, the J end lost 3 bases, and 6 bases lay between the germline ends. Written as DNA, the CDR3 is TGTGCCAGCAGTTTGACAGATGGAAACACCATATATTTT. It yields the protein CASSLTDGNTIYF.

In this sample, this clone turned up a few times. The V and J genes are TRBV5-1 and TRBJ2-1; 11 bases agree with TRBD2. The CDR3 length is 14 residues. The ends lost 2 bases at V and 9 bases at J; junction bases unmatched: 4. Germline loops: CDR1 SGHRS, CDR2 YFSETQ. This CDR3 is CASSLRLAGPEQFF. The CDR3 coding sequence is TGCGCCAGCAGCTTAAGACTAGCGGGACCTGAGCAGTTCTTC.

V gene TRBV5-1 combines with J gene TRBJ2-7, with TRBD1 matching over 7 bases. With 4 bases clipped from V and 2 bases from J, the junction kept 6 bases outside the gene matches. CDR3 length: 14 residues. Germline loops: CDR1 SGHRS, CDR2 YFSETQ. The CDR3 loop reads CASSPSGTAYEQYF. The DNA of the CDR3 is TGCGCCAGCAGCCCATCCGGGACAGCCTACGAGCAGTACTTC.

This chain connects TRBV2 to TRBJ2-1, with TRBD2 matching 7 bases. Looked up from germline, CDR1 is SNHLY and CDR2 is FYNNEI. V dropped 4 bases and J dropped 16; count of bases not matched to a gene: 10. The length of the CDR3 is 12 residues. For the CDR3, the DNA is TGTGCCAGCAGTGGCCGCGGGAGAGGTAGCTTCTTC. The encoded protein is CASSGRGRGSFF.

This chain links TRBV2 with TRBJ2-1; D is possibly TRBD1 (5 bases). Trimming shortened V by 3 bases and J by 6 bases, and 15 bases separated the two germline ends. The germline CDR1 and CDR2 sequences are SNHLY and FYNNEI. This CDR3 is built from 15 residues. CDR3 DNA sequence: TGTGCCAGCAGTGACGACAGACACCGGCCCAATGAGCAGTTCTTC. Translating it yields CASSDDRHRPNEQFF.

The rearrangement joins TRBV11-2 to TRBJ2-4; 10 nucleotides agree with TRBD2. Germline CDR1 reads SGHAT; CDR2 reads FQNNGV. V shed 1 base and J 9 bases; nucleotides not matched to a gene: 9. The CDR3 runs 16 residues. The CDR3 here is CASSLGAGGPLSIQYF. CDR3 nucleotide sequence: TGTGCCAGCAGCTTAGGAGCGGGGGGGCCTTTATCCATTCAGTACTTC.

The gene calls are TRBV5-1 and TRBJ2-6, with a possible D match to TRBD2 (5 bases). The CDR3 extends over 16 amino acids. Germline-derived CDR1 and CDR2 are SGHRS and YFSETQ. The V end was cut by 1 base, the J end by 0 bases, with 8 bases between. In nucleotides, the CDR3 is TGCGCCAGCAGCTTGAACGGACTCTCTGGGGCCAACGTCCTGACTTTC. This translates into CASSLNGLSGANVLTF.

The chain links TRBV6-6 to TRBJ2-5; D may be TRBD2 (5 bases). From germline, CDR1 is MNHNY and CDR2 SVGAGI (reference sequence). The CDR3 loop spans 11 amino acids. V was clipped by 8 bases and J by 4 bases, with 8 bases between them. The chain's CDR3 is CASYRGETQYF. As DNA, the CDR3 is TGTGCCAGCTATCGGGGAGAGACCCAGTACTTC.

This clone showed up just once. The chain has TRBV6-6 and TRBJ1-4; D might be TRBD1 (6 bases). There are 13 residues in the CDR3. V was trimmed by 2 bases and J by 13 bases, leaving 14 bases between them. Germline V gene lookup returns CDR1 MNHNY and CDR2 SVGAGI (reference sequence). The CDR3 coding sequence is TGTGCCAGCAGTTACCCGGGACAAAGAGGACTGTTTTTT. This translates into CASSYPGQRGLFF.

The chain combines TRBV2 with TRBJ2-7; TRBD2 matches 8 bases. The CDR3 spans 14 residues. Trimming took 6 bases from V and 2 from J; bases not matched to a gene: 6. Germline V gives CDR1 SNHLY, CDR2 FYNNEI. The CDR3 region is CASSRLAGTYEQYF. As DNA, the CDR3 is TGTGCCAGCAGCCGATTAGCGGGGACCTACGAGCAGTACTTC.

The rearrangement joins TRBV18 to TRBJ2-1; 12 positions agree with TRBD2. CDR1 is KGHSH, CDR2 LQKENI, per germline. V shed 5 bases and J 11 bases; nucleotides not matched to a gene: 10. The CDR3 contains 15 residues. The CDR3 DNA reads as TGTGCCAGCTCATTCAGAGAACTAGCGGGAGGCCAGCAGTTCTTC. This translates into CASSFRELAGGQQFF. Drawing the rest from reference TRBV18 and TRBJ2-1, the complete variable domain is NAGVMQNPRHLVRRRGQEARLRCSPMKGHSHVYWYRQLPEEGLKFMVYLQKENIIDESGMPKERFSAEFPKEGPSILRIQQVVRGDSAAYFCASSFRELAGGQQFFGPGTRLTVL.

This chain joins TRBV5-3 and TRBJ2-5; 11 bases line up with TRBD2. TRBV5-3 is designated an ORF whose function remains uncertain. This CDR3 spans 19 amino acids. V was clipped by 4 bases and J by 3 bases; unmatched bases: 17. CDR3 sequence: CARSVGLLAGVSWEETQYF. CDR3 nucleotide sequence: TGTGCCAGAAGCGTAGGACTACTAGCGGGAGTTTCATGGGAAGAGACCCAGTACTTC.